This TCR beta chain was documented in a study of beta chain features in type 1 diabetes. Study-wide findings and caveats: A moderate, significant TCRB CDR3 shortening appeared in type 1 diabetes across four CD4+ subsets.

Reverse transcription of all isolated RNA meant that expressed TCRB transcripts were sequenced. Produced via immunoSEQ multiplex PCR; TCRdb's table is partial and in-frame only. Of 150,000 to 200,000 clones in the sample, 7% to 9% were seen once. This clone turned up a few times. The antigen is unknown. CDR1 is SGHTA, CDR2 FQGNSA, per germline. The CDR3 sequence is 15 residues long. Trimming took 5 bases from V and 10 from J, leaving 18 bases between them. Sampling consisted of one heparinised blood draw per donor, averaging roughly 100 mL. This chain connects TRBV7-2 to TRBJ1-6, with a weak D call TRBD1 (6 bases). The sequenced sample consisted of central memory CD4+ T cells from blood. The source of this sequence is a man aged 18 to 29 with type 1 diabetes. The DNA of the CDR3 is TGTGCCAGCAGCCGAGCAGGGGCGTCGCGGTCACCCCTCCACTTT. It encodes CASSRAGASRSPLHF.